A selection of T cell receptor beta chains follows, all from one sample in a study of T cells after yellow fever vaccination. TCRdb re-analysed the 5' RACE reads in MiXCR, keeping a single row per CDR3 protein. The repertoire includes roughly 340,000 distinct CDR3 sequences, 8.5% to 10% of them detected once, and 18% sits in the top ten. Sample: PBMCs, taken on the day of the first yellow fever vaccination. The source is a man aged 18 to 29 who received the YFV17D yellow fever vaccine. Each CDR3 is given with its conserved first and last residue. The order of the fields is D gene, V gene, J gene, clone size, CDR3 DNA, CDR3 protein. D genes are given only for firm matches. Clone sizes are given selectively: once, few, many, or a class where the clone is expanded.

D gene: -
V gene: TRBV18
J gene: TRBJ1-1
clone size: few
CDR3 DNA: TGTGCCAGCTCGCCGGGGCGGAACACTGAAGCTTTCTTT
CDR3 protein: CASSPGRNTEAFF

D gene: TRBD2
V gene: TRBV7-9
J gene: TRBJ2-1
clone size: -
CDR3 DNA: TGTGCCAGCAGCTTAGGGCAGACTAGCGGGGGGAAATATGAGCAGTTCTTC
CDR3 protein: CASSLGQTSGGKYEQFF

D gene: -
V gene: TRBV5-1
J gene: TRBJ1-4
clone size: -
CDR3 DNA: TGCGCCAGCAGCTTGATCGGAACTAATGAAAAACTGTTTTTT
CDR3 protein: CASSLIGTNEKLFF

D gene: -
V gene: TRBV12-3/TRBV12-4
J gene: TRBJ2-5
clone size: -
CDR3 DNA: TGTGCCAGCAGGTCATGGGGGGGGGCAGCCGAGACCCAGTACTTC
CDR3 protein: CASRSWGGAAETQYF

D gene: TRBD2
V gene: TRBV15
J gene: TRBJ2-5
clone size: few
CDR3 DNA: TGTGCCACCAGCTCCCAGCGGGGAGCCCAAGAGACCCAGTACTTC
CDR3 protein: CATSSQRGAQETQYF

D gene: -
V gene: TRBV5-1
J gene: TRBJ2-3
clone size: many
CDR3 DNA: TGCGCCAGCAGCCCCGGCGGGTCTGCAGGAGATACGCAGTATTTT
CDR3 protein: CASSPGGSAGDTQYF

D gene: TRBD2
V gene: TRBV12-3/TRBV12-4
J gene: TRBJ2-7
clone size: few
CDR3 DNA: TGTGCCAGCAGTCTAGCGGGGGAAAGCTCCTACGAGCAGTACTTC
CDR3 protein: CASSLAGESSYEQYF

D gene: TRBD2
V gene: TRBV4-2
J gene: TRBJ2-5
clone size: few
CDR3 DNA: TGTGCCAGCAGCCAAGATCTGGGGACTATGAAGACCCAGTACTTC
CDR3 protein: CASSQDLGTMKTQYF

D gene: -
V gene: TRBV5-1
J gene: TRBJ2-7
clone size: few
CDR3 DNA: TGCGCCAGCAGTTATGGTGGGTCGGGCGAGCAGTACTTC
CDR3 protein: CASSYGGSGEQYF

D gene: -
V gene: TRBV6-5
J gene: TRBJ2-3
clone size: few
CDR3 DNA: TGTGCCAGCAGTTACGATGGGGGGGGCCCAAGGCCGCAGTATTTT
CDR3 protein: CASSYDGGGPRPQYF

D gene: -
V gene: TRBV14
J gene: TRBJ2-1
clone size: few
CDR3 DNA: TGTGCCAGCAGCCAAGAAGTCGTTTACAATGAGCAGTTCTTC
CDR3 protein: CASSQEVVYNEQFF

D gene: TRBD2
V gene: TRBV20-1
J gene: TRBJ2-4
clone size: few
CDR3 DNA: TGCAGTGCTACCGATCCAGCGGGGGGCGGCAAAAACATTCAGTACTTC
CDR3 protein: CSATDPAGGGKNIQYF

D gene: -
V gene: TRBV11-2
J gene: TRBJ2-7
clone size: -
CDR3 DNA: TGTGCCAGCAACCCGGACGGCTACGAGCAGTACTTC
CDR3 protein: CASNPDGYEQYF

D gene: -
V gene: TRBV27
J gene: TRBJ2-3
clone size: -
CDR3 DNA: TGTGCCAGCAGTTCTATGGGACTGGGGGATACGCAGTATTTT
CDR3 protein: CASSSMGLGDTQYF

D gene: -
V gene: TRBV12-3/TRBV12-4
J gene: TRBJ2-7
clone size: few
CDR3 DNA: TGTGCCAGCAGTACCGGGACATCCTACGAGCAGTACTTC
CDR3 protein: CASSTGTSYEQYF

D gene: -
V gene: TRBV9
J gene: TRBJ1-2
clone size: few
CDR3 DNA: TGTGCCAGCAGCGTAGGTGGGACTTATGGCTACACCTTC
CDR3 protein: CASSVGGTYGYTF

D gene: -
V gene: TRBV6-1
J gene: TRBJ2-6
clone size: few
CDR3 DNA: TGTGCCAGCAGGGTTCCTGGGGCCAACGTCCTGACTTTC
CDR3 protein: CASRVPGANVLTF

D gene: -
V gene: TRBV10-3
J gene: TRBJ1-1
clone size: few
CDR3 DNA: TGTGCCATCAGTGAAAGGGCACCGGGGGGCACTGAAGCTTTCTTT
CDR3 protein: CAISERAPGGTEAFF

D gene: -
V gene: TRBV5-6
J gene: TRBJ2-1
clone size: many
CDR3 DNA: TGTGCCAGCACTTCCGGGACGACGAACTACAATGAGCAGTTCTTC
CDR3 protein: CASTSGTTNYNEQFF

D gene: -
V gene: TRBV4-3
J gene: TRBJ1-5
clone size: -
CDR3 DNA: TGCGCCAGCAGCCACAACAGGGGCAATCAGCCCCAGCATTTT
CDR3 protein: CASSHNRGNQPQHF

D gene: -
V gene: TRBV4-3
J gene: TRBJ2-1
clone size: many
CDR3 DNA: TGCGCCAGCAGCCACGCAGGGTTAAAGGGCAATGAGCAGTTCTTC
CDR3 protein: CASSHAGLKGNEQFF

D gene: TRBD2
V gene: TRBV5-6
J gene: TRBJ2-5
clone size: -
CDR3 DNA: TGTGCCAGCAGCTGGACCCTTAGCGGGGGCCCCGAGACCCAGTACTTC
CDR3 protein: CASSWTLSGGPETQYF

D gene: -
V gene: TRBV5-1
J gene: TRBJ2-1
clone size: -
CDR3 DNA: TGCGCCAGCAGCTTAGGGCAGCCGAGCTCCTACAATGAGCAGTTCTTC
CDR3 protein: CASSLGQPSSYNEQFF

D gene: -
V gene: TRBV9
J gene: TRBJ1-6
clone size: -
CDR3 DNA: TGTGCCAGCAGCGGAGGGGGGAGGAGCTCCTATAATTCACCCCTCCACTTT
CDR3 protein: CASSGGGRSSYNSPLHF

D gene: -
V gene: TRBV12-3/TRBV12-4
J gene: TRBJ2-3
clone size: -
CDR3 DNA: TGTGCCAGCAGTTTCGGGTCGGGGGCAGATACGCAGTATTTT
CDR3 protein: CASSFGSGADTQYF

D gene: -
V gene: TRBV18
J gene: TRBJ1-1
clone size: -
CDR3 DNA: TGTGCCAGCTCACAGGTACAGGGCACTGAAGCTTTCTTT
CDR3 protein: CASSQVQGTEAFF

D gene: -
V gene: TRBV7-6
J gene: TRBJ2-7
clone size: -
CDR3 DNA: TGTGCCAGCAGCCTCACACCGATGCTCTCCTACGAGCAGTACTTC
CDR3 protein: CASSLTPMLSYEQYF

D gene: TRBD2
V gene: TRBV5-1
J gene: TRBJ2-5
clone size: few
CDR3 DNA: TGCGCCAGCAGCTTGGGCCCTGGACTAGGAGGTGCCGAGACCCAGTACTTC
CDR3 protein: CASSLGPGLGGAETQYF

D gene: TRBD2
V gene: TRBV6-1
J gene: TRBJ2-5
clone size: -
CDR3 DNA: TGTGCCAGCAGTGACCCTCGGGGCGGGGGGGTAGAGACCCAGTACTTC
CDR3 protein: CASSDPRGGGVETQYF

D gene: -
V gene: TRBV6-1
J gene: TRBJ1-1
clone size: -
CDR3 DNA: TGTGCCAGCAGTGATCTAGGGGTTTTTGGGAACACTGAAGCTTTCTTT
CDR3 protein: CASSDLGVFGNTEAFF

D gene: -
V gene: TRBV5-1
J gene: TRBJ1-2
clone size: -
CDR3 DNA: TGCGCCAGCAGCTTGGGGGCAGGGTCTGGCTACACCTTC
CDR3 protein: CASSLGAGSGYTF

D gene: TRBD1
V gene: TRBV5-1
J gene: TRBJ2-2
clone size: -
CDR3 DNA: TGCGCCAGCAGCTTTCAGGACAGGGGTTCCGGGGAGCTGTTTTTT
CDR3 protein: CASSFQDRGSGELFF

D gene: -
V gene: TRBV4-1
J gene: TRBJ1-3
clone size: many
CDR3 DNA: TGCGCCAGCAGCCGTGGGGTGGCGCGAAACTCTGGAAACACCATATATTTT
CDR3 protein: CASSRGVARNSGNTIYF

D gene: -
V gene: TRBV5-6
J gene: TRBJ2-3
clone size: -
CDR3 DNA: TGTGCCAGCAGCTCTCCGGCCCGGGCAGATACGCAGTATTTT
CDR3 protein: CASSSPARADTQYF

D gene: TRBD2
V gene: TRBV19
J gene: TRBJ2-5
clone size: few
CDR3 DNA: TGTGCCAGTAGTCCGCGACTAGCGGGGAAAGAGACCCAGTACTTC
CDR3 protein: CASSPRLAGKETQYF

D gene: TRBD1
V gene: TRBV29-1
J gene: TRBJ1-2
clone size: many
CDR3 DNA: TGCAGCGTTGTGGGGGGACAGGGGGGTCGTGGCTACACCTTC
CDR3 protein: CSVVGGQGGRGYTF

D gene: TRBD1
V gene: TRBV29-1
J gene: TRBJ2-1
clone size: few
CDR3 DNA: TGCAGCGTTGAGAGGTTCGGACAGGTCGGCGAGCAGTTCTTC
CDR3 protein: CSVERFGQVGEQFF

D gene: TRBD2
V gene: TRBV20-1
J gene: TRBJ2-3
clone size: many
CDR3 DNA: TGCAGAGCGGGGCCCCCTAGCACAGATACGCAGTATTTT
CDR3 protein: CRAGPPSTDTQYF

D gene: -
V gene: TRBV5-1
J gene: TRBJ2-2
clone size: few
CDR3 DNA: TGCGCCAGCAGCCCCTTTGGCGGGGAGCTGTTTTTT
CDR3 protein: CASSPFGGELFF

D gene: -
V gene: TRBV5-4
J gene: TRBJ2-6
clone size: many
CDR3 DNA: TGTGCCAGCAGCTTGGCGGTCTCTGGGGCCAACGTCCTGACTTTC
CDR3 protein: CASSLAVSGANVLTF

D gene: -
V gene: TRBV20-1
J gene: TRBJ1-1
clone size: -
CDR3 DNA: TGCAGTGCTCGGTCGGGACATCCGAACACTGAAGCTTTCTTT
CDR3 protein: CSARSGHPNTEAFF

D gene: TRBD1
V gene: TRBV27
J gene: TRBJ2-1
clone size: many
CDR3 DNA: TGTGCCAGCAGTCCCGGACAGGGTACTGAGCAGTTCTTC
CDR3 protein: CASSPGQGTEQFF

D gene: TRBD1
V gene: TRBV10-3
J gene: TRBJ1-2
clone size: many
CDR3 DNA: TGTGCCACTCACAGGGGTGCAGGGTCCGGCTACACCTTC
CDR3 protein: CATHRGAGSGYTF

D gene: -
V gene: TRBV7-2
J gene: TRBJ1-2
clone size: few
CDR3 DNA: TGTGCCAGCAGCTTATTGGTGGGCTTTAACTATGGCTACACCTTC
CDR3 protein: CASSLLVGFNYGYTF

D gene: -
V gene: TRBV7-8
J gene: TRBJ1-3
clone size: few
CDR3 DNA: TGTGCCAGCAGCCCATTGGACAGCCTGTCCCCTTCTGGAAACACCATATATTTT
CDR3 protein: CASSPLDSLSPSGNTIYF

D gene: -
V gene: TRBV10-1
J gene: TRBJ2-3
clone size: -
CDR3 DNA: TGCTCCAGCAGTGAGTCCCCGGGGCCTAGCACAGATACGCAGTATTTT
CDR3 protein: CSSSESPGPSTDTQYF

D gene: -
V gene: TRBV6-2/TRBV6-3
J gene: TRBJ1-6
clone size: many
CDR3 DNA: TGTGCCAGCAGGCCCTTCTCCTATAATTCACCCCTCCACTTT
CDR3 protein: CASRPFSYNSPLHF

D gene: -
V gene: TRBV6-4
J gene: TRBJ2-7
clone size: -
CDR3 DNA: TGTGCCAGCAGGCTCCGGGACTCGTCTAACGAGCAGTACTTC
CDR3 protein: CASRLRDSSNEQYF

D gene: -
V gene: TRBV7-9
J gene: TRBJ2-5
clone size: -
CDR3 DNA: TGTGCCAGCAGCTTAGCGGCGGGTGAGACCCAGTACTTC
CDR3 protein: CASSLAAGETQYF

D gene: TRBD1
V gene: TRBV30
J gene: TRBJ2-3
clone size: -
CDR3 DNA: TGTGCCTGGAGTGTTAGGGGGCGAGGAGATACGCAGTATTTT
CDR3 protein: CAWSVRGRGDTQYF

D gene: TRBD1
V gene: TRBV11-1
J gene: TRBJ2-2
clone size: -
CDR3 DNA: TGTGCCAGCAGCTGGTCCAGGGGGCAAACCGGGGAGCTGTTTTTT
CDR3 protein: CASSWSRGQTGELFF

D gene: TRBD2
V gene: TRBV9
J gene: TRBJ2-3
clone size: few
CDR3 DNA: TGTGCCAGCAGCGCCGAGGGACTAGCGGGCACAGATACGCAGTATTTT
CDR3 protein: CASSAEGLAGTDTQYF

D gene: -
V gene: TRBV24-1
J gene: TRBJ2-1
clone size: many
CDR3 DNA: TGTGCCACCAGTGGTCCCACGGGGGGCCCTCGGGGGAATGAGCAGTTCTTC
CDR3 protein: CATSGPTGGPRGNEQFF

D gene: -
V gene: TRBV20-1
J gene: TRBJ2-7
clone size: few
CDR3 DNA: TGCAGTGCGCTCCTGGCAGGGTCTCAGTACTCCTACGAGCAGTACTTC
CDR3 protein: CSALLAGSQYSYEQYF

D gene: TRBD1
V gene: TRBV5-1
J gene: TRBJ1-1
clone size: many
CDR3 DNA: TGCGCCAGCAGCGCCCCAGGGGGCTTTGAAGCTTTCTTT
CDR3 protein: CASSAPGGFEAFF

D gene: -
V gene: TRBV27
J gene: TRBJ2-7
clone size: few
CDR3 DNA: TGTGCCAGCAGTTTCAGGGAAACCTACGAGCAGTACTTC
CDR3 protein: CASSFRETYEQYF

D gene: TRBD1
V gene: TRBV7-2
J gene: TRBJ2-5
clone size: -
CDR3 DNA: TGTGCCAGCAAACGGGACAGGTCACGAGAGACCCAGTACTTC
CDR3 protein: CASKRDRSRETQYF

D gene: TRBD1
V gene: TRBV5-4
J gene: TRBJ2-5
clone size: few
CDR3 DNA: TGTGCCAGCAGCTCCGGCGACAGGGTTGGGGAGACCCAGTACTTC
CDR3 protein: CASSSGDRVGETQYF

D gene: -
V gene: TRBV19
J gene: TRBJ2-1
clone size: few
CDR3 DNA: TGTGCCAGTAGTCCGCGATGGACGGCCTACAATGAGCAGTTCTTC
CDR3 protein: CASSPRWTAYNEQFF